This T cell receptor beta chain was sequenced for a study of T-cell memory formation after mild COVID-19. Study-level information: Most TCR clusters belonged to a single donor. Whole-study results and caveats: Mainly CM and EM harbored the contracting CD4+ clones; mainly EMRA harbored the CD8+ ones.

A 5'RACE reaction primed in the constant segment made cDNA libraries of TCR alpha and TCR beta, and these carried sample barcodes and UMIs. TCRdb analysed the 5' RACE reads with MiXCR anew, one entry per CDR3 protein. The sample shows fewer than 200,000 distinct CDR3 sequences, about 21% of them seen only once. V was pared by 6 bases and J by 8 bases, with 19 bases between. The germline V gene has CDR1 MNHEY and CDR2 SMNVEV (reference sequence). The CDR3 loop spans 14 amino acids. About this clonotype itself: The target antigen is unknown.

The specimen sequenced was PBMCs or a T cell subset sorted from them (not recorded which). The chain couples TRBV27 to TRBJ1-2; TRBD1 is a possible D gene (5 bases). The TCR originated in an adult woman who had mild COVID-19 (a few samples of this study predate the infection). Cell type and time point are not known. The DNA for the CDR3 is TGTGCCAGCAGAACCGGCGGGGGTTCGGGCGGCTACACCTTC. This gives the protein CASRTGGGSGGYTF.